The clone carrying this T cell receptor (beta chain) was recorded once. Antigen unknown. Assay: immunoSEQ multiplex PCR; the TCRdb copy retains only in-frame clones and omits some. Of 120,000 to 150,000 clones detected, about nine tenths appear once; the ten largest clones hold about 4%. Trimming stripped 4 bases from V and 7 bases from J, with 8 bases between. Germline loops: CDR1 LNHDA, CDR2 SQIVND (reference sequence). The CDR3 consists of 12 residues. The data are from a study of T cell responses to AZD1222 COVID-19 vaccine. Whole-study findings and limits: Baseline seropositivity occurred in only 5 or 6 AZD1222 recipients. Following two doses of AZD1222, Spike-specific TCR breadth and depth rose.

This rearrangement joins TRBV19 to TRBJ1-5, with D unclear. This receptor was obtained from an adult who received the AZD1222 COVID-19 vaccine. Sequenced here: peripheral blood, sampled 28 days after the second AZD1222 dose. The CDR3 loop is CASSNTQQPQHF. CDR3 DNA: TGTGCCAGTAGTAATACGCAGCAGCCCCAGCATTTT.